One sample yielded the 25 T cell receptor beta chains listed below, sequenced in a study of blood T cell repertoires in COVID-19. Here immunoSEQ multiplex PCR was the method, and the copy in TCRdb shows in-frame clones only, minus some. The table includes around 140,000 clones, 84% detected once. The sequenced material came from peripheral blood. The origin of the receptors is a man between 60 and 75 years old with acute or convalescent COVID-19.

The genes are TRBV7-9 and TRBJ2-3, with D perhaps matching TRBD1 (6 bases). The CDR3 spans 14 residues. V dropped 1 base and J dropped 6 bases, with 11 bases sitting between them. Germline values: CDR1 SEHNR, CDR2 FQNEAQ (reference sequence). Written as DNA, the CDR3 is TGTGCCAGCAGCTTAGGGACAGTGTTCGATACGCAGTATTTT. Translating it yields CASSLGTVFDTQYF.

The chain recombines TRBV19 with TRBJ1-1; TRBD1 aligns across 9 bases. Trimming cost V 6 bases and J 6 bases; bases outside gene matches: 5. This CDR3 is 13 amino acids long. Germline V gene data show CDR1 as LNHDA and CDR2 as SQIVND (reference sequence). The CDR3 coding sequence is TGTGCCAGTAGACGGGACAGGGCCGCTGAAGCTTTCTTT. Protein product: CASRRDRAAEAFF.

This chain connects TRBV19 to TRBJ1-5, with 7 positions matching TRBD1. The germline V gene encodes CDR1 LNHDA and CDR2 SQIVND (reference sequence). V lost 4 bases and J lost 4; bases outside the gene matches: 7. The CDR3 has 15 amino acids. The CDR3, as DNA: TGTGCCAGTAGTACCGGGACAGCTCCAAATCAGCCCCAGCATTTT. Its protein product is CASSTGTAPNQPQHF.

V usage is TRBV2 and J usage is TRBJ1-5; D perhaps matches TRBD1 (5 bases). CDR1 is SNHLY, CDR2 FYNNEI, per germline. V lost 4 bases, J lost 6 bases, and 13 bases lay in between. This CDR3 is 14 amino acids long. In nucleotides, the CDR3 is TGTGCCAGCAGTGCCCGCAGGGAGGTTCAGCCCCAGCATTTT. This codes for CASSARREVQPQHF.

The sample holds a few counts of this clone. This rearrangement joins TRBV29-1 to TRBJ2-2, with 9 bases matching TRBD1. Trimming cost V 4 bases and J 1 base; bases outside gene matches: 1. There are 14 residues in the CDR3. Germline CDR1 SQVTM, CDR2 ANQGSEA. The CDR3 region is CSVGQGGNTGELFF. The CDR3 coding sequence is TGCAGCGTTGGACAGGGGGGGAACACCGGGGAGCTGTTTTTT.

The chain joins TRBV27 to TRBJ2-5; 8 nucleotides match TRBD1. V dropped 5 bases and J dropped 5; count of bases not matched to a gene: 16. The CDR3 contains 17 residues. CDR1 and CDR2 (germline): MNHEY, SMNVEV (reference sequence). The CDR3 sequence is CASSIGQGTQRWETQYF. CDR3 nucleotides: TGTGCCAGCAGTATCGGACAGGGCACCCAAAGGTGGGAGACCCAGTACTTC.

In its sample, this clone was seen a few times. The rearrangement uses TRBV5-4 and TRBJ2-2; D is possibly TRBD1 (6 bases). The CDR3 totals 15 residues. Germline V gene sequence: CDR1 SGHNT, CDR2 YYREEE (reference sequence). The V end was cut by 0 bases, the J end by 1 base, with 7 bases between. The CDR3: CASSLDRVNTGELFF. CDR3 bases: TGTGCCAGCAGCTTGGACAGGGTGAACACCGGGGAGCTGTTTTTT.

The V and J genes are TRBV6-4 and TRBJ1-2; 8 bases line up with TRBD1. V dropped 3 bases and J dropped 2; count of bases not matched to a gene: 5. This CDR3 is built from 15 residues. Germline CDR1 MRHNA, CDR2 SNTAGT. The DNA for the CDR3 is TGTGCCAGCAGTGAACGGACAGGGCCCAACTATGGCTACACCTTC. Its translation: CASSERTGPNYGYTF.

This chain connects TRBV10-3 to TRBJ1-1; 7 positions agree with TRBD1. This CDR3 comprises 16 residues. V trimming: 3 bases; J trimming: 3 bases; junction bases outside the gene matches: 10. In germline, CDR1 is ENHRY, CDR2 SYGVKD. CDR3 residues: CAISELNRGKHTEAFF. In DNA form, the CDR3 reads TGTGCCATCAGTGAATTAAACAGGGGAAAACACACTGAAGCTTTCTTT.

J is TRBJ2-7 and V is TRBV10-3; D may be TRBD1 (6 bases). V was cut by 6 bases and J by 3 bases, with 6 bases left in between. The germline V gene has CDR1 ENHRY and CDR2 SYGVKD. The CDR3 runs 11 residues. The CDR3 DNA is TGTGCCATCAGGGACAGCTACGAGCAGTACTTC. It yields the protein CAIRDSYEQYF.

This chain connects TRBV7-8 to TRBJ1-4, with no clear D. CDR1 is SGHVS and CDR2 is FQNEAQ in the germline V gene. V dropped 1 base and J dropped 1 base, with 7 bases sitting between them. This CDR3 has 15 residues. The CDR3 coding sequence is TGTGCCAGCAGCTTAGAGCCGCTAACTAATGAAAAACTGTTTTTT. Translated: CASSLEPLTNEKLFF.

The chain employs TRBV5-1 and TRBJ2-5, with 12 bases identical to TRBD1. Germline V lookup: CDR1 SGHRS, CDR2 YFSETQ. The CDR3 extends over 16 amino acids. The V and J ends lost 4 bases and 5 bases, in that order; junction bases with no gene match: 9. Here the CDR3 DNA reads TGCGCCAGCAGCGCGTCCCGGGACAGGGGGCGTGAGACCCAGTACTTC. Translation gives CASSASRDRGRETQYF.

The count of this clone is one. The CDR3 DNA is TGTGCCAGCAGTGCTACAGGGGGCGGTGGCTACACCTTC. Translating it yields CASSATGGGGYTF. V and J are TRBV6-4 and TRBJ1-2, with 9 positions matching TRBD1. V lost 4 bases and J lost 7; bases outside the gene matches: 4. This CDR3 contains 13 residues. The germline V gene has CDR1 MRHNA and CDR2 SNTAGT.

J is TRBJ1-2 and V is TRBV20-1, with D unclear. Germline V gene lookup returns CDR1 DFQATT and CDR2 SNEGSKA (reference sequence). The CDR3 extends over 11 amino acids. Trimming shortened V by 5 bases and J by 12 bases, and 16 bases separated the two germline ends. CDR3 bases: TGCAGTGCTCCACTTGATCTGCTCCACACCTTC. Its translation: CSAPLDLLHTF.

A word on this clone: Given the absence of the conserved phenylalanine or tryptophan at the CDR3 end, a read error is likely. The DNA is left out, because the CDR3 cannot be placed on it with certainty; the CDR3 is given as TCRdb lists it. This chain uses TRBV7-3 with TRBJ1-5. The CDR3 numbers 10 amino acids, ends counted. Germline V CDR1 and CDR2: SGHTA, FQGTGA. CDR3 region: CASSWTDSPI.

The gene calls are TRBV20-1 and TRBJ2-2, with TRBD1 identical over 8 bases. V shed 3 bases and J 4 bases; nucleotides not matched to a gene: 7. Looked up from germline, CDR1 is DFQATT and CDR2 is SNEGSKA (reference sequence). CDR3 length equals 15 residues. The CDR3 DNA reads as TGCAGTGCTAGTCCCAGGGGGCAGGGCACCGGGGAGCTGTTTTTT. Translation: CSASPRGQGTGELFF.

The V gene is TRBV27, the J gene TRBJ2-2, with TRBD1 identical over 8 bases. V gave up 5 bases and J gave up 4 bases; unmatched junction bases: 9. Germline V gives CDR1 MNHEY, CDR2 SMNVEV (reference sequence). This CDR3 is built from 16 residues. The CDR3 loop is CASSGRTGPGTGELFF. CDR3 bases: TGTGCCAGCAGTGGCAGGACAGGGCCAGGCACCGGGGAGCTGTTTTTT.

The chain links TRBV5-4 to TRBJ2-5, with 8 bases lining up with TRBD2. In germline, CDR1 is SGHNT, CDR2 YYREEE (reference sequence). With 4 bases clipped from V and 3 bases from J, the junction kept 2 bases outside the gene matches. The CDR3 length is 13 residues. The CDR3 DNA sequence: TGTGCCAGCAGCACACTAGCGGAAGAGACCCAGTACTTC. This encodes CASSTLAEETQYF. Full variable domain (missing parts from reference TRBV5-4 and TRBJ2-5): ETGVTQSPTHLIKTRGQQVTLRCSSQSGHNTVSWYQQALGQGPQFIFQYYREEENGRGNFPPRFSGLQFPNYSSELNVNALELDDSALYLCASSTLAEETQYFGPGTRLLVL.

J is TRBJ1-1 and V is TRBV19, with D perhaps matching TRBD1 (5 bases). The CDR3 spans 15 residues. Germline loops: CDR1 LNHDA, CDR2 SQIVND (reference sequence). V gave up 4 bases and J gave up 1 base, with 13 bases separating them. The CDR3 bases are TGTGCCAGTAGTAATCCGGGACTCGCGAACACTGAAGCTTTCTTT. It codes for CASSNPGLANTEAFF.

This clone was seen repeatedly, ten times or more. This sequence joins TRBV27 and TRBJ1-2; perhaps TRBD1 as D (5 bases). Germline-derived CDR1 and CDR2 are MNHEY and SMNVEV (reference sequence). This CDR3 has 14 residues. The V end was cut by 2 bases, the J end by 8 bases, with 15 bases between. For the CDR3, the DNA is TGTGCCAGCAGTTTAAGGTTCCAGGGTTTGGGCTACACCTTC. Residues: CASSLRFQGLGYTF.

V gene TRBV27 combines with J gene TRBJ2-5; D unclear. Germline V CDR1 and CDR2: MNHEY, SMNVEV (reference sequence). The V end was cut by 6 bases, the J end by 1 base, with 9 bases between. CDR3 length: 13 residues. The chain's CDR3 is CASSRVSQETQYF. CDR3 nucleotides: TGTGCCAGCAGCCGGGTATCCCAAGAGACCCAGTACTTC.

This clone was detected once. The J gene is TRBJ2-5, the V gene TRBV6-5; D ambiguous. V was shortened by 10 bases and J by 5 bases, with 11 bases between the two germline ends. The CDR3 consists of 11 residues. Looked up from germline, CDR1 is MNHEY and CDR2 is SVGAGI. The CDR3 bases are TGTGCCACACGGTACGGTGAGACCCAGTACTTC. It yields the protein CATRYGETQYF.

The gene calls are TRBV9 and TRBJ2-5, with 7 bases identical to TRBD1. J lost 9 bases, V lost 3 bases, and 8 bases had no gene match. The V gene's germline CDR1 is SGDLS and CDR2 YYNGEE. The CDR3 length is 13 residues. The CDR3 reads CASSAVGQGAQYF. CDR3 in DNA: TGTGCCAGCAGCGCAGTTGGGCAGGGGGCCCAGTACTTC.

The chain joins TRBV5-1 to TRBJ2-5; the match to TRBD2 covers 13 bases. Germline CDR1 SGHRS, CDR2 YFSETQ. The CDR3 covers 16 residues. The junction had 2 bases not matched to a gene; V was cut back by 1 base and J by 2 bases. The CDR3 DNA sequence: TGCGCCAGCAGCTTGACTAGCGGGGGGGCACAAGAGACCCAGTACTTC. Its translation is CASSLTSGGAQETQYF.

This clone was detected once. This chain uses TRBV19 with TRBJ1-5; 8 bases are shared with TRBD1. Germline CDR1 reads LNHDA; CDR2 reads SQIVND (reference sequence). The V and J ends lost 8 bases and 6 bases, in that order; junction bases with no gene match: 6. This CDR3 region has 13 residues. CDR3 nucleotides: TGTGCCAGTTCGACAGGGGCAGTTCAGCCCCAGCATTTT. The encoded protein is CASSTGAVQPQHF.